This TCR beta chain was profiled in a study of cytomegalovirus exposure and HLA in healthy donors (dated by TCRdb to 2016 to 2017). For the wider study: According to an earlier analysis of 587 of the donors, roughly 180 million T cells yielded 100 million or so unique TCR beta sequences and approximately 300 Gb of sequence data. The study aimed to test whether cataloging public T cell receptors could reveal signatures of past pathogen exposure. Donor age, sex, ethnicity and CMV serostatus were compiled together with the repertoire data. Rather than using new phenotypic data, the later analysis identified candidate immune exposures from TCR beta sequences and from how often those sequences occurred across donors. In an earlier analysis of roughly 540 of the donors, high-throughput TCR beta sequencing was used to judge whether each TCR beta V gene segment behaved as functional or pseudogenic. Among the 398 genotyped donors, around 81% belonged to the genetic ancestry cluster associated with self-reported Caucasian donors. The T cell repertoires of under 750 subjects were profiled by immunosequencing and related to cytomegalovirus serostatus. A later analysis re-examined previously published TCR beta repertoires from just over 650 donors and added high-resolution HLA genotyping to investigate patterns of TCR occurrence. Among 300 to 500 genotyped donors of the cohort, an average of roughly 230,000 unique TCR beta nucleotide sequences was sequenced per donor, of which about 20% were non-productive. Class I and class II HLA loci were covered by the typing at four-digit resolution. All discovery cohort repertoires had been generated on a single sequencing platform. To predict cytomegalovirus infection status, the study combined high-throughput TCR immunosequencing, statistical association of individual TCRs with disease status, and machine learning. Because of strong linkage in the cohort, 4 to 6 DR-DQ haplotypes were treated as single units for association and clustering. Along with the approximately 700-subject first cohort, a separate validation cohort of about 110 different subjects was used. Roughly 300 gigabases of sequencing data and around 80 million unique TCR sequences made up an early release that covered about 640 HLA-typed donors. Typing coverage differed by locus: A, B, C, DRB1 and DQB1 were typed in about 629-640 donors, DQA1 in roughly 510, DPA1 in around 600, and DPB1 in around 440. A later genetic analysis took genome-wide SNP genotypes for about 55% of the 666 donors and used that subset as a discovery cohort. The investigation overall reported the following: It was suggested by the authors that the approach could potentially be generalized to other disease states and immunological phenotypes. Because HLA typing was unavailable for some donors at each locus, only the typed subset was used in association tests. In vitro tests confirmed that a few of the cytomegalovirus-associated TCR beta chains recognize cytomegalovirus antigens. Because the 87-base-pair reads could not distinguish some IMGT-functional V segments, including TRBV6-2 and TRBV6-3, those segments were excluded. A later analysis found that TCR association rates varied across HLA loci, with DRB1 alleles showing the most associated TCRs and HLA-C alleles the fewest. The study listed 164 TCR beta chains as associated with cytomegalovirus. Only TCR beta chains were sequenced in this cohort, and the absence of alpha or paired-chain data limited detectable features. When HLA alleles, especially DR and DQ, strongly co-occurred, attributing TCR associations to individual alleles was difficult. In both the original and validation cohorts, the classifier was reported to diagnose cytomegalovirus status with high specificity and sensitivity. In a later analysis, most CMV-associated TCR beta chains were found to appear HLA-restricted, with HLA associations seemingly driven largely by CMV exposure. Roughly uniform sequencing depth across donors was assumed in presence/absence analyses, although this assumption may not hold. In a later analysis, 15,000 to 20,000 TCR beta sequences were associated with specific HLA alleles at a false discovery rate of 0.05. Some 16 rarely observed V segments, including chromosome 9 orphons, were excluded from the earlier analysis of 550 to 700 of the donors because counts were too low. In an earlier analysis of approximately 590 of the donors, most TCR beta V segments were observed in productive rearrangements about 87% or about 30% of the time, broadly matching IMGT annotations. According to a later genetic analysis, donors in an Asian-associated ancestry cluster had fewer N-insertions in productive TCRs than the approximately 700-donor mean. A later genetic analysis associated a missense DCLRE1C variant with V-gene and J-gene trimming of TCR beta chains, and an independent cohort replicated the association. Correlated functional status among segregating V segments might be attributable to linkage disequilibrium, but an unknown experimental factor could not be ruled out. A group of highly shared sequence variants was considered likely to be a technical artifact of the sequencing pipeline. CMV serostatus was the only immune exposure information available for the cohort. In a later analysis, HLA-associated TCR beta chains were found to be more clonally expanded and to have lower generation probabilities than equally common non-associated chains. A further reported finding was that TCR beta sequences accurately predicted the HLA-A and HLA-B alleles for most subjects in the first cohort. According to a later analysis, parvovirus B19, influenza, CMV and Epstein-Barr virus appeared linked to several top co-occurrence clusters. Across donors, most TCR sequences were observed very rarely, whereas some public TCRs were present in many individuals.

Preparation of the library involved the immunoSEQ multiplex PCR assay. For the multiplex PCR, a mixture combining 60 forward primers for TCR Vbeta segments and 13 reverse primers for TCR Jbeta segments was used. The CDR3 region of rearranged TCR beta genes was amplified from genomic DNA by a multiplex PCR assay. The Illumina HiSeq System was used to sequence the amplified TCR beta libraries as 87-base-pair reads. The study's processing was this. A later analysis tallied some 79 million unique TCR beta chains across the approximately 670 repertoires, and about 12 million of those chains were shared by two or more donors. Raw reads were error-corrected and collapsed into unique sequences with a nearest-neighbor algorithm that merged closely related sequences to remove PCR and sequencing errors. CDR3 sequences were aligned to IMGT reference sequences to assign V, D and J gene segments. Each retained sequence needed at least a six-nucleotide match to both a V gene segment and a J gene segment. A rearrangement counted as productive if the CDR3 had no stop codons and remained in frame with V and J, and every other rearrangement counted as non-productive. CDR3 was defined by IMGT convention, running from the second conserved V-encoded cysteine to the conserved J-encoded phenylalanine. Sequences without an unambiguous match to a single V gene segment were excluded from the earlier analysis of 500 to 700 of the donors. An earlier analysis of 500 to 700 of the donors classified V segments as functional when productive rearrangements were above 56.7% and as segregating when the standard deviation between donors was above 5%. A statistical classification framework was built to diagnose cytomegalovirus status from the catalog of TCR beta chain sequences. In a later analysis, V and J genes were assigned by comparing TCR nucleotide sequences against IMGT/GENE-DB human TR gene sequences. Using the TCRdist pipeline, a later analysis assigned CDR3 sequences along with most-parsimonious VDJ recombination scenarios. In a later analysis, every TCR beta chain was defined by the combination of its CDR3 amino acid sequence and its V-gene family, and reads without a unique V-gene family were dropped. As a way to deal with suspected cross-contamination and a sequencing artifact, a later analysis dropped approximately 570 nucleotide sequences that were highly shared and had low generation probability. In a later analysis, a clonal expansion index was calculated for each public chain from normalized within-repertoire ranks of inferred template counts. Generation probabilities in a later analysis came from a VDJ recombination model fitted to out-of-frame rearrangements, and those results were checked against IGoR. Hypergeometric tests were used in a later analysis to score TCR-TCR, TCR-HLA and TCR-CMV co-occurrence, with a repertoire-size bias correction applied to the TCR pairs. To estimate false discovery rates, a later analysis permuted the HLA or CMV assignments 20 times. A later analysis grouped co-occurring TCRs with DBSCAN, adding TCRdist sequence similarity when clustering within HLA-allele-positive subsets. Repertoires with fewer than 30,000 or more than 120,000 public chains were left out of co-occurrence clustering, as were about 5 repertoires with anomalous nucleotide sharing. The table was pulled from immuneACCESS by TCRdb, which kept in-frame rearrangements only. Such tables lose some clones; where checked, under half of the loss comes from unresolved V genes, and the rest has no known cause. D and trimming were read from the DNA, whereas the V and J calls and clone size are those reported in that table. This sample comprises roughly 130,000 clones, around 78% of them detected only once. The ten largest clones capture over 1.5% of the sample.

To note about this clone: Its antigen specificity is not known. Per-nucleotide qualities are absent, and no much larger clonotype sits a single base away.

According to the germline V gene, CDR1 reads MDHEN and CDR2 reads SYDVKM. Trimming removed 3 bases from V and 5 bases from J; the gene matches leave 2 bases unexplained. Its CDR3 holds 14 amino acids, cysteine through phenylalanine. Only the CDR3 portion is preserved as DNA: 42 bases, with reading frame beginning at the first base. In total, roughly 710 healthy bone marrow donors made up the cohort. All cohort members were sampled while nominally healthy, although unrecorded immune exposures were likely present. The donor was CMV seronegative and belonged to the group of 350 to 400 seronegative cohort members. Every donor gave a peripheral blood sample, and the peripheral blood mononuclear cells from that sample were used for TCR beta sequencing. Genomic DNA extraction from the blood cell samples was performed with the Qiagen DNeasy Blood Extraction Kit.

Input material: PBMCs. The receptor was isolated from a woman aged 40 to 50 in good health and CMV-seronegative. The chain employs TRBV28 and TRBJ1-5, with TRBD1 matching 9 junction bases. In nucleotides, the sequence is TGTGCCAGCAGTTTGGGGACAGGGTATCAGCCCCAGCATTTT. This gives the protein CASSLGTGYQPQHF.